These T cell receptor beta chains were read from a single sample in a study of T-cell reconstitution after alpha-beta-depleted transplantation in children. TCRdb re-called the PCR reads with MiXCR, one entry per CDR3 protein. The table shows more than 200,000 distinct CDR3 sequences, with 8.4% occurring only once. The sample here was PBMCs, mostly from graft donor cells, taken 360 days after TCRalphabeta/CD19-depleted stem cell transplant. The receptor set was obtained from a male patient aged 2-15 years who had a stem cell transplant for acute myeloid leukemia, so the T cells may come from the graft donor. The CDR3 runs from the conserved cysteine through the conserved F or W. Fields, in order: J gene, V gene, clone size, D gene, CDR3 protein, CDR3 DNA. A D gene is named only where the DNA matches it firmly. Expanded clones are given a class, and other clones once, few, many or no size at all.

j_call: TRBJ2-1
v_call: TRBV5-1
clone_size: many
d_call: -
cdr3_aa: CASSSTSPLYNEQFF
cdr3_nt: TGCGCCAGCAGCTCAACTAGTCCCCTATACAATGAGCAGTTCTTC

j_call: TRBJ2-1
v_call: TRBV24-1
clone_size: few
d_call: TRBD1
cdr3_aa: CATSAAGTANEQFF
cdr3_nt: TGTGCCACCAGTGCAGCTGGGACAGCCAATGAGCAGTTCTTC

j_call: TRBJ2-7
v_call: TRBV7-2
clone_size: -
d_call: -
cdr3_aa: CASSLILPPYEQYF
cdr3_nt: TGTGCCAGCAGCTTAATCCTTCCTCCCTACGAGCAGTACTTC

j_call: TRBJ2-3
v_call: TRBV6-5
clone_size: few
d_call: -
cdr3_aa: CASSYRGSGSGEQYF
cdr3_nt: TGTGCCAGCAGTTACAGGGGGAGCGGGTCCGGGGAGCAGTATTTT

j_call: TRBJ2-1
v_call: TRBV5-1
clone_size: few
d_call: TRBD1
cdr3_aa: CASSWTGGMYNEQFF
cdr3_nt: TGCGCCAGCAGCTGGACAGGGGGCATGTACAATGAGCAGTTCTTC

j_call: TRBJ1-4
v_call: TRBV20-1
clone_size: many
d_call: -
cdr3_aa: CSAREGRVNEKLFF
cdr3_nt: TGCAGTGCTAGAGAGGGACGGGTTAATGAAAAACTGTTTTTT

j_call: TRBJ1-1
v_call: TRBV6-2/TRBV6-3
clone_size: -
d_call: -
cdr3_aa: CASSYRGGDTEAFF
cdr3_nt: TGTGCCAGCAGTTATCGAGGAGGTGACACTGAAGCTTTCTTT

j_call: TRBJ2-1
v_call: TRBV10-3
clone_size: many
d_call: TRBD2
cdr3_aa: CAISGGGSYNEQFF
cdr3_nt: TGTGCCATCTCCGGCGGGGGCTCCTACAATGAGCAGTTCTTC

j_call: TRBJ2-1
v_call: TRBV5-1
clone_size: many
d_call: TRBD2
cdr3_aa: CASSFGGGATDEQFF
cdr3_nt: TGCGCCAGCAGCTTCGGCGGGGGGGCTACGGATGAGCAGTTCTTC

j_call: TRBJ2-3
v_call: TRBV29-1
clone_size: few
d_call: TRBD2
cdr3_aa: CSVGPTGGGTDTQYF
cdr3_nt: TGCAGCGTTGGGCCGACGGGAGGGGGCACAGATACGCAGTATTTT

j_call: TRBJ2-3
v_call: TRBV6-2/TRBV6-3
clone_size: -
d_call: TRBD1
cdr3_aa: CASGKTGRWVTDTQYF
cdr3_nt: TGTGCCAGCGGAAAGACAGGGAGATGGGTGACAGATACGCAGTATTTT

j_call: TRBJ2-3
v_call: TRBV10-3
clone_size: many
d_call: -
cdr3_aa: CAIGAPFDTQYF
cdr3_nt: TGTGCCATCGGAGCCCCCTTCGATACGCAGTATTTT

j_call: TRBJ2-1
v_call: TRBV12-3/TRBV12-4
clone_size: few
d_call: TRBD2
cdr3_aa: CATQRGRLIGYNEQFF
cdr3_nt: TGTGCCACCCAGCGGGGTAGGTTAATTGGCTACAATGAGCAGTTCTTC

j_call: TRBJ1-2
v_call: TRBV5-1
clone_size: -
d_call: -
cdr3_aa: CASSLQGSYGYTF
cdr3_nt: TGCGCCAGCAGCTTACAGGGTTCCTATGGCTACACCTTC

j_call: TRBJ2-5
v_call: TRBV12-3/TRBV12-4
clone_size: many
d_call: -
cdr3_aa: CASSLGLVAQETQYF
cdr3_nt: TGTGCCAGCAGTTTAGGACTAGTCGCCCAAGAGACCCAGTACTTC

j_call: TRBJ1-4
v_call: TRBV14
clone_size: few
d_call: -
cdr3_aa: CASSQDIRRGRGPAYEKLFF
cdr3_nt: TGTGCCAGCAGCCAAGATATTCGCAGGGGAAGAGGCCCGGCCTATGAAAAACTGTTTTTT

j_call: TRBJ1-4
v_call: TRBV5-6
clone_size: -
d_call: TRBD1
cdr3_aa: CASSASGQGYLPKGGLFF
cdr3_nt: TGTGCCAGCAGCGCCTCGGGACAGGGTTACTTGCCGAAGGGTGGACTGTTTTTT

j_call: TRBJ2-7
v_call: TRBV7-8
clone_size: -
d_call: TRBD1
cdr3_aa: CASSSYRGPYEQYF
cdr3_nt: TGTGCCAGCAGCTCGTACAGGGGCCCCTACGAGCAGTACTTC

j_call: TRBJ1-5
v_call: TRBV12-3/TRBV12-4
clone_size: -
d_call: -
cdr3_aa: CASSFSTRNQPQHF
cdr3_nt: TGTGCCAGCAGTTTTTCGACTCGCAATCAGCCCCAGCATTTT

j_call: TRBJ2-4
v_call: TRBV20-1
clone_size: few
d_call: TRBD2
cdr3_aa: CSGSAGAMLAKNIQYF
cdr3_nt: TGCAGTGGTTCAGCGGGGGCCATGCTAGCCAAAAACATTCAGTACTTC

j_call: TRBJ1-1
v_call: TRBV12-3/TRBV12-4
clone_size: few
d_call: -
cdr3_aa: CASSDISSEAFF
cdr3_nt: TGTGCCAGCAGTGACATCAGTTCTGAAGCTTTCTTT

j_call: TRBJ2-3
v_call: TRBV7-2
clone_size: many
d_call: -
cdr3_aa: CASSLYRSTDTQYF
cdr3_nt: TGTGCCAGCAGCTTATACAGGAGCACAGATACGCAGTATTTT

j_call: TRBJ1-5
v_call: TRBV6-5
clone_size: few
d_call: -
cdr3_aa: CASKGGNQPQHF
cdr3_nt: TGTGCCAGCAAAGGGGGGAATCAGCCCCAGCATTTT

j_call: TRBJ2-2
v_call: TRBV20-1
clone_size: few
d_call: -
cdr3_aa: CSARDINTGELFF
cdr3_nt: TGCAGTGCTAGAGACATAAACACCGGGGAGCTGTTTTTT

j_call: TRBJ2-3
v_call: TRBV30
clone_size: -
d_call: -
cdr3_aa: CAWSAGRIETDTQYF
cdr3_nt: TGTGCCTGGAGTGCCGGTAGGATCGAGACAGATACGCAGTATTTT

j_call: TRBJ2-1
v_call: TRBV7-2
clone_size: -
d_call: TRBD1
cdr3_aa: CASSLSGAGGSKFF
cdr3_nt: TGTGCCAGCAGCTTATCCGGCGCAGGGGGTAGTAAGTTCTTC

j_call: TRBJ2-1
v_call: TRBV27
clone_size: few
d_call: -
cdr3_aa: CASSFLSVEGDNEQFF
cdr3_nt: TGTGCCAGCAGCTTTCTCTCCGTCGAGGGGGACAATGAGCAGTTCTTC

j_call: TRBJ2-7
v_call: TRBV3-1
clone_size: -
d_call: TRBD1
cdr3_aa: CASSPDRGPYEQYF
cdr3_nt: TGTGCCAGCAGCCCGGACAGGGGACCCTACGAGCAGTACTTC

j_call: TRBJ2-1
v_call: TRBV7-3
clone_size: -
d_call: TRBD1
cdr3_aa: CASSKNRGKNSYNEQFF
cdr3_nt: TGTGCCAGCAGCAAAAACAGGGGAAAGAACTCCTACAATGAGCAGTTCTTC

j_call: TRBJ2-1
v_call: TRBV12-3/TRBV12-4
clone_size: medium-sized
d_call: TRBD2
cdr3_aa: CASSLSASGYNEQFF
cdr3_nt: TGTGCCAGCAGTTTAAGCGCTAGCGGGTACAATGAGCAGTTCTTC

j_call: TRBJ2-2
v_call: TRBV6-5
clone_size: many
d_call: -
cdr3_aa: CASSYSKSTGELFF
cdr3_nt: TGTGCCAGCAGTTACTCCAAAAGCACCGGGGAGCTGTTTTTT

j_call: TRBJ2-5
v_call: TRBV20-1
clone_size: many
d_call: TRBD2
cdr3_aa: CSLAGGPQETQYF
cdr3_nt: TGCAGTTTAGCGGGGGGGCCGCAAGAGACCCAGTACTTC

j_call: TRBJ2-3
v_call: TRBV29-1
clone_size: few
d_call: -
cdr3_aa: CSVEDGRTYTDTQYF
cdr3_nt: TGCAGCGTTGAAGATGGCCGCACATACACAGATACGCAGTATTTT

j_call: TRBJ2-1
v_call: TRBV5-1
clone_size: few
d_call: -
cdr3_aa: CASSLEGATYNEQFF
cdr3_nt: TGCGCCAGCAGCTTGGAGGGAGCAACCTACAATGAGCAGTTCTTC

j_call: TRBJ2-5
v_call: TRBV20-1
clone_size: many
d_call: -
cdr3_aa: CSARGVPPETQYF
cdr3_nt: TGCAGTGCTAGGGGGGTCCCCCCAGAGACCCAGTACTTC

j_call: TRBJ2-1
v_call: TRBV9
clone_size: many
d_call: TRBD2
cdr3_aa: CASSPAGGHHNEQFF
cdr3_nt: TGTGCCAGCTCACCGGCGGGGGGACACCACAATGAGCAGTTCTTC

j_call: TRBJ2-1
v_call: TRBV29-1
clone_size: few
d_call: -
cdr3_aa: CSVGANEQFF
cdr3_nt: TGCAGCGTTGGGGCCAATGAGCAGTTCTTC

j_call: TRBJ1-2
v_call: TRBV27
clone_size: few
d_call: TRBD1
cdr3_aa: CASRDRGGHGYTF
cdr3_nt: TGTGCCAGCCGCGACAGGGGCGGTCATGGCTACACCTTC

j_call: TRBJ2-1
v_call: TRBV11-2
clone_size: many
d_call: TRBD2
cdr3_aa: CASSFSGTSLINEQFF
cdr3_nt: TGTGCCAGCAGCTTCTCCGGGACTAGCCTAATCAATGAGCAGTTCTTC

j_call: TRBJ1-2
v_call: TRBV6-1
clone_size: -
d_call: TRBD1
cdr3_aa: CASSERTGGGYTF
cdr3_nt: TGTGCCAGCAGTGAAAGGACAGGGGGAGGCTACACCTTC

j_call: TRBJ2-7
v_call: TRBV27
clone_size: -
d_call: -
cdr3_aa: CASSSMSLNEQYF
cdr3_nt: TGTGCCAGCAGTTCGATGAGTCTGAACGAGCAGTACTTC

j_call: TRBJ2-2
v_call: TRBV7-3
clone_size: many
d_call: -
cdr3_aa: CASSLRGGVSTGELFF
cdr3_nt: TGTGCCAGCAGCTTAAGGGGGGGCGTTAGCACCGGGGAGCTGTTTTTT

j_call: TRBJ2-5
v_call: TRBV9
clone_size: many
d_call: -
cdr3_aa: CASSVGAGRLETQYF
cdr3_nt: TGTGCCAGCAGCGTAGGGGCGGGCAGATTAGAGACCCAGTACTTC

j_call: TRBJ1-1
v_call: TRBV20-1
clone_size: many
d_call: -
cdr3_aa: CSAKARNTEAFF
cdr3_nt: TGCAGTGCCAAAGCCAGGAACACTGAAGCTTTCTTT

j_call: TRBJ2-2
v_call: TRBV18
clone_size: -
d_call: TRBD2
cdr3_aa: CASSPRLAGEAGELFF
cdr3_nt: TGTGCCAGCTCACCAAGACTAGCGGGAGAGGCCGGGGAGCTGTTTTTT

j_call: TRBJ1-5
v_call: TRBV3-1
clone_size: -
d_call: TRBD1
cdr3_aa: CASSLGTGKNQPQHF
cdr3_nt: TGTGCCAGCAGCCTCGGGACAGGGAAGAATCAGCCCCAGCATTTT

j_call: TRBJ2-5
v_call: TRBV2
clone_size: many
d_call: -
cdr3_aa: CASSRTEETQYF
cdr3_nt: TGTGCCAGCAGCCGGACAGAAGAGACCCAGTACTTC

j_call: TRBJ2-7
v_call: TRBV12-3/TRBV12-4
clone_size: -
d_call: TRBD1
cdr3_aa: CASSWDRGYEQYF
cdr3_nt: TGTGCCAGCAGTTGGGACAGGGGTTACGAGCAGTACTTC

j_call: TRBJ2-5
v_call: TRBV18
clone_size: many
d_call: -
cdr3_aa: CASSPARLQETQYF
cdr3_nt: TGTGCCAGCTCACCCGCACGTCTACAAGAGACCCAGTACTTC

j_call: TRBJ2-1
v_call: TRBV7-2
clone_size: many
d_call: TRBD2
cdr3_aa: CASSFGLAGGEQFF
cdr3_nt: TGTGCCAGCAGCTTCGGGCTAGCGGGGGGTGAGCAGTTCTTC

j_call: TRBJ2-1
v_call: TRBV15
clone_size: -
d_call: -
cdr3_aa: CATSREGVAGSDEQFF
cdr3_nt: TGTGCCACCAGCAGAGAGGGGGTCGCGGGGAGCGATGAGCAGTTCTTC

j_call: TRBJ1-6
v_call: TRBV12-3/TRBV12-4
clone_size: few
d_call: TRBD1
cdr3_aa: CASSLEGQSYNSPLHF
cdr3_nt: TGTGCCAGCAGTTTAGAGGGACAGAGCTATAATTCACCCCTCCACTTT

j_call: TRBJ2-1
v_call: TRBV4-2
clone_size: many
d_call: -
cdr3_aa: CASSQGGGGDNEQFF
cdr3_nt: TGTGCCAGCAGCCAAGGAGGCGGCGGTGACAATGAGCAGTTCTTC

j_call: TRBJ2-1
v_call: TRBV29-1
clone_size: many
d_call: -
cdr3_aa: CSARGYNEQFF
cdr3_nt: TGCAGCGCCAGGGGCTACAATGAGCAGTTCTTC

j_call: TRBJ2-5
v_call: TRBV12-3/TRBV12-4
clone_size: many
d_call: -
cdr3_aa: CASSLGRGQETQYF
cdr3_nt: TGTGCCAGCAGTTTGGGAAGGGGGCAAGAGACCCAGTACTTC